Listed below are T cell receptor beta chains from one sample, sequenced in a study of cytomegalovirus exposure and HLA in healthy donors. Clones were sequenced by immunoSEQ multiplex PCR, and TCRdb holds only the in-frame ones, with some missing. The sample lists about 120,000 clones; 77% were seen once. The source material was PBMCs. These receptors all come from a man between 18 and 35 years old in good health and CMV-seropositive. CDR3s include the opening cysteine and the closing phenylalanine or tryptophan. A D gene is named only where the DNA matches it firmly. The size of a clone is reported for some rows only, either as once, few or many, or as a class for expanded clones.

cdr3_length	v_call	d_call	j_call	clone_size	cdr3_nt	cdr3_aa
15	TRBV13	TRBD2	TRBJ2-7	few	TGTGCCAGCAGCTTCCTAGCGGGATTTCACTACGAGCAGTACTTC	CASSFLAGFHYEQYF
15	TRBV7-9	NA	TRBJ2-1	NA	TGTGCCAGCAGCGTCGCGGGACAGAACTACAATGAGCAGTTCTTC	CASSVAGQNYNEQFF
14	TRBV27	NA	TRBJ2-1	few	TGTGCCAGCAGTAAAGACAGGAATTACAATGAGCAGTTCTTC	CASSKDRNYNEQFF
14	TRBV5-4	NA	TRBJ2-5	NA	TGTGCCAGCAGCTTGGGGGGGGTTCAAGAGACCCAGTACTTC	CASSLGGVQETQYF
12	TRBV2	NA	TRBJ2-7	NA	TGTGCCAGCAGTGAATCTGCCTACGAGCAGTACTTC	CASSESAYEQYF
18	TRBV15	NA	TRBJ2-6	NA	TGTGCCACCAGCAGAGTATTGGCAGACATCTCTGGGGCCAACGGCCTGACTTTC	CATSRVLADISGANGLTF
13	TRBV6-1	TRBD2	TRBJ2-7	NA	TGTGCCAGCCACTGGGGGGGATCCTACGAGCAGTACTTC	CASHWGGSYEQYF
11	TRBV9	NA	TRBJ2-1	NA	TGTGCCAGCAGCGTATCTGTAACAGGGTTCTTC	CASSVSVTGFF
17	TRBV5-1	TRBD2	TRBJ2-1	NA	TGCGCCAGCAGCTTGCGCCGACTAGCGGCCTCCTACAATGAGCAGCTCTTC	CASSLRRLAASYNEQLF
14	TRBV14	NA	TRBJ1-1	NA	TGTGCCAGCAGCACGACAGGTACTTACACTGAAGCTTTCTTT	CASSTTGTYTEAFF
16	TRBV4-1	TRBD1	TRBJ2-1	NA	TGCGCCAGCAGCCAAGTACCGGGACAGGGGTACAATGAGCAGTTCTTC	CASSQVPGQGYNEQFF
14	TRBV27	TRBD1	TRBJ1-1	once	TGTGCCAGCAGTGACCGGACAGGGCGGACTGAAGCTTTCTTT	CASSDRTGRTEAFF
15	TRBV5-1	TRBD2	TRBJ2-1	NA	TGCGCCAGCAGTTCCCTAGCGGGCCCTGACAATGAGCAGTTCTTC	CASSSLAGPDNEQFF
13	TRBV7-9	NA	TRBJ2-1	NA	TGTGCCAGCAGCCTTAGTGGTGCCAATGAGCAGTTCTTC	CASSLSGANEQFF
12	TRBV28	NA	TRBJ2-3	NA	TGTGCCAGCAGTGAGGGGGAGATTACGCAGTATTTT	CASSEGEITQYF
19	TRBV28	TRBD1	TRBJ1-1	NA	TGTGCCAGCAGTACCTTCACCAGGGGGCTCGAGCGTGTGAACACTGAAGCTTTCTTT	CASSTFTRGLERVNTEAFF
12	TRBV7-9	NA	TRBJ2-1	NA	TGTGCCAGCAGCTTAGCCCTGCGGGAGCAGTTCTTC	CASSLALREQFF
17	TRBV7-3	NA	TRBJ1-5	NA	TGTGCCAGCAGCTTAAGGGGGGAAGAGGGCGAGAGTCAGCCCCAGCATTTT	CASSLRGEEGESQPQHF
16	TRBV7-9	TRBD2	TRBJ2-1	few	TGTGCCAGCAGCTCGGCACTAGCGGGGGGCCAGGGTGAGCAGTTCTTC	CASSSALAGGQGEQFF
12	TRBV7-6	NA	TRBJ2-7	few	TGTGCCAGCAGCAATACAGGGTTCGAGCAGTACTTC	CASSNTGFEQYF
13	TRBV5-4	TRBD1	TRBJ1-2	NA	TGTGCCAGCTTGGGACAGGGGGTAGGTGGCTACACCTTC	CASLGQGVGGYTF
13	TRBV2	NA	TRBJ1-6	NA	TGTGCCAGCAGTCAGGGTGAAAATTCACCCCTCCACTTT	CASSQGENSPLHF
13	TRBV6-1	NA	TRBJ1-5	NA	TGTGCCAGCAGGCAGGACTCCAACATGCCCCAGCATTTT	CASRQDSNMPQHF
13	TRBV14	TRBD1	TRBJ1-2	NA	TGTGCCAGCAGCCCCCGCGGTGGGACAGCGGGGGACTTC	CASSPRGGTAGDF
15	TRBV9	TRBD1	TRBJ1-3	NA	TGTGCCAGCAGCGTAGGACAGGGGGTGGGAAACACCATATATTTT	CASSVGQGVGNTIYF
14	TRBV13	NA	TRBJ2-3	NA	TGTGCCAGCAGCCTCAGGGAAGGGGCAGATACGCAGTATTTT	CASSLREGADTQYF
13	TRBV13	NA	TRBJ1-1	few	TGTGCCAGCAGCTTAGGGCAGGCCCTAGAAGCTTTCTTT	CASSLGQALEAFF
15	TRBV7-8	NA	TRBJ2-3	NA	TGTGCCAGCAGCCACGGGGAAACTAGCACAGATACGCAGTATTTT	CASSHGETSTDTQYF
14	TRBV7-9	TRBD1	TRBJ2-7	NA	TGTGCCATTACCGACAGGGGCCCCGCCTACGAGCAGTACTTC	CAITDRGPAYEQYF
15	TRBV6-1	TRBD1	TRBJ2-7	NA	TGTGCCAGCAGTCTCACCGGGACAGGGAACCACGAGCAGTACTTC	CASSLTGTGNHEQYF
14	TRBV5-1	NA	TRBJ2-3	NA	TGCGCCAGCAGTCTCAGTTTAAACATCGATACGCAGTATTTT	CASSLSLNIDTQYF
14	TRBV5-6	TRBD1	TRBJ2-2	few	TGTGCCAGCAGCTACGGACAGGGAAGCGGGGAGCTGTTTTTT	CASSYGQGSGELFF
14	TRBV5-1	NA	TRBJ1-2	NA	TGCGCCAGCAGCCCTCTGGGGGGGGTCTATGGCTACACCTTC	CASSPLGGVYGYTF
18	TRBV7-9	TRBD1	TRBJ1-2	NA	TGTGCCAGCAGCCGTTCCACACCGACAGGGGATGAGAACTATGGCTACACCTTC	CASSRSTPTGDENYGYTF
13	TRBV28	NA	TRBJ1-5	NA	TGTGCCAGCAGTTCTCCCTTCAATCAGCCCCAGCATTTT	CASSSPFNQPQHF
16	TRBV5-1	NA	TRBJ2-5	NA	TGCGCCAGCAGCTTGGCTGAGACAGGACCACAAGAGACCCAGTACTTC	CASSLAETGPQETQYF
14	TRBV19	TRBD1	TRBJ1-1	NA	TGTGCCAGTAGTATCGGACAGGGGAACACTGAAGCTTTCTTT	CASSIGQGNTEAFF
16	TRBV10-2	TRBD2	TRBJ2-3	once	TGCGCCAGCAGCCTCGGGATAGCGGGGAGCACAGATACGCAGTATTTT	CASSLGIAGSTDTQYF
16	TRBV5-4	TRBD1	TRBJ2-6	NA	TGTGCCAGCAGCACAGGGGTTTCCTCTGGGGCCAACGTCCTGACTTTC	CASSTGVSSGANVLTF
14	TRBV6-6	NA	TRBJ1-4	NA	TGTGCCAGCAGTTCTGCACAGGAAGATGAAAAACTGTTTTTT	CASSSAQEDEKLFF